This T cell receptor beta chain stems from a study of CD8+ T cells in alopecia areata. As for the study in general: Patients took tofacitinib for 6 to 18 months, followed by 6 drug-free months. Study conclusions and caveats: Only one nonresponder was present, which leaves the link between baseline CD8+ expansion and response uncertain. Amid tofacitinib therapy, many expanded lesional clones stayed present in scalp and blood. Tofacitinib significantly reduced both scalp clonality and expanded CD8+ clones among the top 100.

Concerning this clone: Its matching antigen is unknown.

Losses at the gene ends were 5 bases for V and 7 bases for J; bases not matched to a gene: 4. Germline CDR1 reads GTSNPN; CDR2 reads SVGIG (reference sequence). The CDR3 is 12 residues long. Following extraction, RNA underwent reverse transcription to cDNA, which served as the sequencing template. The method was immunoSEQ multiplex PCR; TCRdb's version includes in-frame clones alone and lacks a portion of them. The sample holds 100,000 to 150,000 clones, roughly 55% seen once. As for treatment: oral pan-JAK inhibitor, 5-10 mg twice daily. The sequencing used CD4+ T cells sorted from blood, collected at week 4, from a patient treated with tofacitinib. The rearrangement uses TRBV30 and TRBJ1-1; 10 nucleotides match TRBD1. This TCR was recovered from a human donor with alopecia areata. CDR3 in amino acids: CAWDRGHGEAFF. Written as DNA, the CDR3 is TGTGCCTGGGACAGGGGGCATGGTGAAGCTTTCTTT.